Listed here are 31 T cell receptor beta chains from one sample, sequenced in a study of neurological immune-mediated disorders. TCRdb independently ran MiXCR on the 5' RACE reads; one entry per CDR3 protein. The sample consists of tens of thousands of distinct CDR3 sequences, over 2% of them appearing once. Specimen: PBMCs. All receptors derive from a man between 45 and 60 years old with multiple sclerosis.

The table lists this clonotype with many counts. The rearrangement uses TRBV25-1 and TRBJ1-1; D may be TRBD1 (5 bases). Trimming shortened V by 5 bases and J by 2 bases, and 12 bases separated the two germline ends. The CDR3 is made up of 14 amino acids. Looked up from germline, CDR1 is MGHDK and CDR2 is SYGVNS. The CDR3 DNA sequence: TGTGCCAGCAGTTCTCCGGGGCTTAACACTGAAGCTTTCTTT. Its translation: CASSSPGLNTEAFF.

This clonotype occurred many times. The V gene is TRBV20-1, the J gene TRBJ2-4; no reliable D call. Germline V lookup: CDR1 DFQATT, CDR2 SNEGSKA (reference sequence). V was pared by 6 bases and J by 0 bases, with 12 bases between. There are 14 residues in the CDR3. In DNA, the CDR3 is TGCAGTGCCCCCGGACCACTAGCCAAAAACATTCAGTACTTC. It is translated as CSAPGPLAKNIQYF.

This chain connects TRBV10-2 to TRBJ2-3; 12 positions match TRBD2. This CDR3 has 16 amino acids. Germline CDR1 is WSHSY and CDR2 is SAAADI. The V and J ends lost 6 bases and 5 bases, in that order; junction bases with no gene match: 9. The CDR3 DNA reads TGCGCCAGCAGCTCCGGACTAGCGGGGATGATAGATACGCAGTATTTT. This translates into CASSSGLAGMIDTQYF.

The table lists this clonotype with many counts. The rearrangement uses TRBV20-1 and TRBJ2-3; weak D call: TRBD1 (5 bases). This CDR3 is 17 amino acids long. CDR1 and CDR2 (germline): DFQATT, SNEGSKA (reference sequence). Trimming removed 3 bases from V and 0 bases from J, with 19 bases in between. In DNA form, the CDR3 reads TGCAGTGCTAGCTCCCCGCAAACAGGACCGAGCACAGATACGCAGTATTTT. It codes for CSASSPQTGPSTDTQYF.

This clonotype was seen ten or more times. The genes are TRBV20-1 and TRBJ1-1; maybe TRBD1 (5 bases). CDR1 and CDR2 (germline): DFQATT, SNEGSKA (reference sequence). The CDR3 has 14 amino acids. With 1 base removed from V and 7 bases from J, the gap between germline ends came to 16 bases. As DNA, the CDR3 is TGCAGTGCTAGAGTTGATCAGGGTGTCGGTGAAGCTTTCTTT. Residues: CSARVDQGVGEAFF.

In this sample, this clonotype turned up many times. The V and J genes are TRBV7-2 and TRBJ1-1; D is undetermined. In germline, CDR1 is SGHTA, CDR2 FQGNSA. The CDR3 contains 14 residues. V lost 0 bases and J 6 bases, leaving 11 bases between the germline ends. The DNA for the CDR3 is TGTGCCAGCAGCTTAGCGGAGAGGGCAGCTGAAGCTTTCTTT. Protein: CASSLAERAAEAFF. Full variable domain (remainder filled in from reference TRBV7-2 and TRBJ1-1): GAGVSQSPSNKVTEKGKDVELRCDPISGHTALYWYRQSLGQGLEFLIYFQGNSAPDKSGLPSDRFSAERTGGSVSTLTIQRTQQEDSAVYLCASSLAERAAEAFFGQGTRLTVV.

This clonotype showed up just a few times. Possible read error: a much larger clone is one base away. The gene calls are TRBV27 and TRBJ2-3; D not certain. This CDR3 is 11 amino acids long. Per the germline V gene, CDR1 is MNHEY and CDR2 is SMNVEV (reference sequence). The chain's CDR3 is CDSSFIDTQYF. The CDR3 nucleotides read TGTGACAGCAGTTTTATAGATACGCAGTATTTT.

This clonotype has a count of ten or more. Here the CDR3 DNA reads TGTGCCAGCAGCTTACGCGGGACAGCCGAGCAGTACTTC. Protein: CASSLRGTAEQYF. The rearrangement links TRBV7-8 to TRBJ2-7, with a tentative D call TRBD1 (7 bases). The ends were cut back, 2 bases at V and 6 bases at J, with 11 bases in the middle. Germline V gene data show CDR1 as SGHVS and CDR2 as FQNEAQ. The CDR3 totals 13 residues.

This clonotype has at least ten counts. The chain uses TRBV5-1 and TRBJ2-1; TRBD2 aligns across 8 bases. Germline-derived CDR1 and CDR2 are SGHRS and YFSETQ. This CDR3 spans 16 amino acids. The V segment lost 0 bases and the J segment 3 bases; nucleotides outside the gene matches: 5. The CDR3 region has the DNA TGCGCCAGCAGCTTGGACGGGGGGGGGAGCTACAATGAGCAGTTCTTC. The encoded protein is CASSLDGGGSYNEQFF.

This clonotype was seen many times. The chain couples TRBV2 to TRBJ2-5, with D perhaps matching TRBD2 (5 bases). The V end was cut by 7 bases, the J end by 5 bases, with 8 bases between. The CDR3 extends over 11 amino acids. Germline CDR1 is SNHLY and CDR2 is FYNNEI. For the CDR3, the DNA is TGTGCCAGCAAGGAGGAGGAGACCCAGTACTTC. Residues: CASKEEETQYF.

This clonotype was picked up many times. The rearrangement uses TRBV11-2 and TRBJ2-3; perhaps TRBD2 as D (5 bases). Germline CDR1 SGHAT, CDR2 FQNNGV. The CDR3 has 14 amino acids. The V end was cut by 2 bases, the J end by 5 bases, with 11 bases between. CDR3 sequence: CASSLLAGVDTQYF. DNA of the CDR3: TGTGCCAGCAGCTTACTAGCTGGGGTAGATACGCAGTATTTT.

This clonotype has at least ten counts. This sequence joins TRBV5-1 and TRBJ1-1; D uncertain. CDR1 SGHRS and CDR2 YFSETQ come from the germline V gene. This CDR3 has 13 residues. The ends were cut back, 8 bases at V and 1 base at J, with 12 bases in the middle. In DNA, the CDR3 is TGCGCCAGTCGGGAGGGTCCGAACACTGAAGCTTTCTTT. The encoded protein is CASREGPNTEAFF.

This clonotype was observed a few times. This chain uses TRBV5-6 with TRBJ1-2; D ambiguous. V shed 4 bases and J shed 4 bases, with 14 bases lying between them. Germline V CDR1 and CDR2: SGHDT, YYEEEE. The CDR3 sequence is 14 residues long. The CDR3: CASSPRGWIYGYTF. Written as DNA, the CDR3 is TGTGCCAGCAGCCCCCGGGGATGGATCTATGGCTACACCTTC.

This clonotype came up many times. The chain uses TRBV5-1 and TRBJ2-7, with D tentatively TRBD2 (5 bases). The CDR3 has 14 residues. V dropped 5 bases and J dropped 2 bases, with 14 bases sitting between them. Per the germline V gene, CDR1 is SGHRS and CDR2 is YFSETQ. The CDR3 DNA reads TGCGCCAGCAGGTGGGGTTGGGGAGCCTACGAGCAGTACTTC. This encodes CASRWGWGAYEQYF.

Judged by abundance, this clonotype is medium-sized. Mismatch with germline at one junction end may stem from a read error. The chain carries TRBV5-1 and TRBJ1-2; TRBD1 is a possible D gene (5 bases). Germline values: CDR1 SGHRS, CDR2 YFSETQ. This CDR3 is built from 13 residues. The CDR3 DNA reads as TGTGCCAGCAGTTTAGCAGGGAACTATGGCTACACCTTC. Protein product: CASSLAGNYGYTF.

In its sample, this clonotype was seen many times. The J gene is TRBJ2-3, the V gene TRBV7-2; TRBD1 aligns across 9 bases. The CDR3 is made up of 15 amino acids. Losses at the gene ends were 3 bases for V and 0 bases for J; bases not matched to a gene: 1. Germline V gives CDR1 SGHTA, CDR2 FQGNSA. CDR3 coding DNA: TGTGCCAGCAGCTTGGGACAGGGAAGCACAGATACGCAGTATTTT. This sequence encodes CASSLGQGSTDTQYF.

This clonotype was detected ten times or more. The chain uses TRBV5-4 and TRBJ2-3, with D tentatively TRBD1 or TRBD2 (5 bases each). CDR3 size: 15 residues. V was shortened by 4 bases and J by 1 base, with 13 bases between the two germline ends. CDR1 SGHNT and CDR2 YYREEE come from the germline V gene (reference sequence). This chain's CDR3 is CASSRGGSGTDTQYF. For the CDR3, the DNA is TGTGCCAGCAGCCGTGGGGGTTCGGGCACAGATACGCAGTATTTT.

This clonotype was seen repeatedly, ten times or more. The genes are TRBV12-3 or TRBV12-4 and TRBJ2-3, with 12 nucleotides matching TRBD2. J gave up 2 bases and V 7 bases, and 7 bases lay outside the gene matches. CDR3 length equals 16 residues. The CDR3 nucleotides read TGTGCCAGCACCCCCGGACTAGCGGGAACCACAGATACGCAGTATTTT. Its translation: CASTPGLAGTTDTQYF.

Remarks on this clonotype: This may come from a read error, since a much larger clone is one base off. The chain couples TRBV6-8 to TRBJ2-5; D may be TRBD1 (5 bases). The CDR3 length is 12 residues. From germline, CDR1 is MNHGY and CDR2 SAAAGT. The CDR3 nucleotides read TGTGCCAGTAAAGACAGCGAAGAGACCAAGTACTTC. This codes for CASKDSEETKYF.

There are many counts of this clonotype. This chain joins TRBV20-1 and TRBJ2-6; no clear D gene. The CDR3 consists of 15 residues. V gave up 6 bases and J gave up 0 bases, with 12 bases separating them. Germline CDR1 and CDR2: DFQATT and SNEGSKA (reference sequence). The CDR3 DNA sequence: TGCAGTGCGACCACCCAGTACTCTGGGGCCAACGTCCTGACTTTC. Translation gives CSATTQYSGANVLTF.

The chain joins TRBV28 to TRBJ2-3; D unresolved. Trimming shortened V by 5 bases and J by 2 bases, and 11 bases separated the two germline ends. CDR1 MDHEN and CDR2 SYDVKM come from the germline V gene. The CDR3 covers 14 residues. The CDR3 spells CASSPWGDTDTQYF. For the CDR3, the DNA is TGTGCCAGCAGTCCGTGGGGTGACACAGATACGCAGTATTTT.

This clonotype was counted many times. This chain connects TRBV5-8 to TRBJ2-5; the D gene could be TRBD1 or TRBD2 (5 bases each). This CDR3 spans 13 amino acids. CDR1 and CDR2 from the germline V gene are SGHTS and YDEGEE. V dropped 5 bases and J dropped 5 bases, with 13 bases sitting between them. The DNA of the CDR3 is TGTGCCAGCAGATACGACAGAGGGGAGACCCAGTACTTC. It yields the protein CASRYDRGETQYF.

This clonotype was counted many times. The genes are TRBV6-2 or TRBV6-3 and TRBJ2-5, with 7 bases matching TRBD1. Per the germline V gene, CDR1 is MNHEY and CDR2 is SVGEGT. V was pared by 6 bases and J by 3 bases, with 7 bases of the junction left unmatched. This CDR3 is built from 14 residues. Here the CDR3 DNA reads TGTGCCAGCAGCGAGGGGACAGTCAAAGAGACCCAGTACTTC. Translated: CASSEGTVKETQYF.

In its sample, this clonotype was seen many times. The rearrangement uses TRBV4-3 and TRBJ1-3; unclear D gene. CDR1 and CDR2 (germline): LGHNA, YSLEER. The CDR3 runs to 17 residues. Deletions cut 0 bases from V and 2 bases from J, with 14 bases between. This CDR3 reads CASSQDNIVRPGNTIYF. The CDR3 DNA is TGCGCCAGCAGCCAAGATAATATCGTCCGGCCTGGAAACACCATATATTTT.

This clonotype was counted many times. This chain uses TRBV29-1 with TRBJ2-3; 10 nucleotides match TRBD1. CDR3 size: 12 residues. Looked up from germline, CDR1 is SQVTM and CDR2 is ANQGSEA. Losses at the gene ends were 7 bases for V and 5 bases for J; bases not matched to a gene: 3. The CDR3 region has the DNA TGCAGCGGGGACAGGGGTGGAGATACGCAGTATTTT. This encodes CSGDRGGDTQYF.

At least ten counts were recorded for this clonotype. The rearrangement joins TRBV20-1 to TRBJ2-1; 8 bases agree with TRBD1. Unmatched junction bases numbered 10, after V lost 6 bases and J lost 0 bases. CDR1 is DFQATT and CDR2 is SNEGSKA in the germline V gene (reference sequence). The CDR3 spans 16 residues. CDR3 region: CSAEKWDRSSYNEQFF. The CDR3 coding sequence is TGCAGTGCAGAAAAGTGGGACAGGAGCTCCTACAATGAGCAGTTCTTC.

V is TRBV30 and J is TRBJ2-1; D call uncertain. V gave up 1 base and J gave up 8 bases, with 9 bases separating them. Germline-derived CDR1 and CDR2 are GTSNPN and SVGIG (reference sequence). The CDR3 covers 12 residues. As DNA, the CDR3 is TGTGCCTGGAGTGCCCTCCTGGATGAGCAGTTCTTC. Translated, it gives CAWSALLDEQFF.

In this sample, this clonotype is medium-sized (0.01 to 0.1%). The CDR3 sequence is CATKGADNSNQPQHF. As DNA, the CDR3 is TGTGCCACCAAGGGGGCAGACAATAGCAATCAGCCCCAGCATTTT. This rearrangement joins TRBV10-3 to TRBJ1-5, with TRBD1 matching over 7 bases. The germline CDR1 and CDR2 sequences are ENHRY and SYGVKD. Trimming at V came to 10 bases and at J to 0 bases, leaving 9 bases not matched to a gene. The CDR3 contains 15 residues.

With regard to this clonotype: A much larger clone is a single base away; this may be a read error. The chain carries TRBV3-1 and TRBJ2-5; no definite D call. The CDR3 contains 12 residues. Germline values: CDR1 LGHDT, CDR2 YNNKEL (reference sequence). The CDR3 here is CASSHLKENQYF. The CDR3 DNA reads as TGTGCCAGCAGCCACCTCAAAGAGAACCAGTACTTC.

This clonotype was counted ten times or more. The chain couples TRBV12-5 to TRBJ1-5; 7 nucleotides match TRBD1. The CDR3 totals 16 residues. The germline gives CDR1 LGHNT, CDR2 FRNRAP. V trimming: 2 bases; J trimming: 0 bases; junction bases outside the gene matches: 4. The chain's CDR3 is CASGLTGDYSNQPQHF. The DNA for the CDR3 is TGTGCTAGTGGTTTGACAGGGGACTATAGCAATCAGCCCCAGCATTTT.

This clonotype was detected ten times or more. The V and J genes are TRBV12-3 or TRBV12-4 and TRBJ2-5, with D perhaps matching TRBD2 (6 bases). The ends were cut back, 4 bases at V and 0 bases at J, with 12 bases in the middle. The CDR3 has 15 residues. In nucleotides, the CDR3 is TGTGCCAGCAGTTCCCGGAGCGGGTACCAAGAGACCCAGTACTTC. This sequence encodes CASSSRSGYQETQYF.